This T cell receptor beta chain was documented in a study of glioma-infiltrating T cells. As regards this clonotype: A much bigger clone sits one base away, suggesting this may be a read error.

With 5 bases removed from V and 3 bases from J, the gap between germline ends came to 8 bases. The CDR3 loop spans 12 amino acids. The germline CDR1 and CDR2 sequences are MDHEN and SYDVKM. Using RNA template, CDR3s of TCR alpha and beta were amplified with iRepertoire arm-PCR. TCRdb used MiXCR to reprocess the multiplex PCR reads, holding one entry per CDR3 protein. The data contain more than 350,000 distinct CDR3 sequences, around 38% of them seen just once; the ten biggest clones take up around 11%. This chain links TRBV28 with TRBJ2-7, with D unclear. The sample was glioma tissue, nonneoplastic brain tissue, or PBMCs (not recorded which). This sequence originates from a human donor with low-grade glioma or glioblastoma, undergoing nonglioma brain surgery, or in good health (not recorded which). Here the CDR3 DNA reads TGTGCCAGCAGTCCCATGGGCTACGAGCAGTACTTC. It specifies CASSPMGYEQYF. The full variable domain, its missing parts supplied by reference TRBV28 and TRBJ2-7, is DVKVTQSSRYLVKRTGEKVFLECVQDMDHENMFWYRQDPGLGLRLIYFSYDVKMKEKGDIPEGYSVSREKKERFSLILESASTNQTSMYLCASSPMGYEQYFGPGTRLTVT.